The clone carrying this T cell receptor (beta chain) was detected once. This record comes from a study of blood T cell repertoires in COVID-19. Study information: Specimens from acute and convalescent COVID-19 originated in the United States, Italy and Spain. PBMCs, B-cell-depleted T cells, or T cells were the source of the cDNA or gDNA that made up the material.

Under the authors' procedure: Using reference gene primer amplification, nucleated cell counts were estimated. This table comes from immunoSEQ multiplex PCR, and its TCRdb copy is limited to in-frame clones, with some not included. V, J and clone size derive from that table, while D and trimming were established from the DNA sequence. The sample contains roughly 86,000 clones, about 82% of which appear only once. The CDR3 is made up of 14 amino acids. Germline values: CDR1 SQVTM, CDR2 ANQGSEA. Trimming shortened V by 5 bases and J by 3 bases, and 14 bases separated the two germline ends. The chain combines TRBV29-1 with TRBJ2-1; a weak D match, TRBD2 (5 bases). Sequenced: peripheral blood. This receptor was identified in a man between 45 and 60 years old with acute or convalescent COVID-19. This CDR3 reads CSVRSEGSYNEQFF. DNA for the CDR3: TGCAGCGTTCGGAGCGAGGGTAGCTACAATGAGCAGTTCTTC.